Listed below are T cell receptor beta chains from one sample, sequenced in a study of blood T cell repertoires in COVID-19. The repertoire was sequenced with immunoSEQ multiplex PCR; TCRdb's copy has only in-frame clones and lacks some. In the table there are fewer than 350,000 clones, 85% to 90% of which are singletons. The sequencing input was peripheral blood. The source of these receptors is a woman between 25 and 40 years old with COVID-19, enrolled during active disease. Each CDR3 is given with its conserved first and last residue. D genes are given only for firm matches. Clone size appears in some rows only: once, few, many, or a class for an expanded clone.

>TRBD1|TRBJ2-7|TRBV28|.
TGTGCCAGCAGTTCGAGGACAGGGAAGTACGAGCAGTACTTC
CASSSRTGKYEQYF
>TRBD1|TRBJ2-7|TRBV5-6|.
TGTGCCAGCAGCATGAGACAGGGGAGCGAGCAGTACTTC
CASSMRQGSEQYF
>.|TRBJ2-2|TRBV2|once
TGTGCCAGGGGACTTCCCGACACCGGGGAGCTGTTTTTT
CARGLPDTGELFF
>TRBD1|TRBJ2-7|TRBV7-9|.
TGTGCCAGCAGCTTAGCAGGGACAGGGGTCTCCTACGAGCAGTACTTC
CASSLAGTGVSYEQYF
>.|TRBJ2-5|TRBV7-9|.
TGTGCCAGCAGCTCGGGGGTACAAGAGACCCAGTACTTC
CASSSGVQETQYF
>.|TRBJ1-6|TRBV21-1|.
TGTGCCAGCAGCCGCCGTAAGGGGGCTAATAATTCACCCCTCCACTTT
CASSRRKGANNSPLHF
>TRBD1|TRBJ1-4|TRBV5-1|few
TGCGCCAGCCATCTAACGGGACAGGGGTCGAGAGTCGAAAAACTGTTTTTT
CASHLTGQGSRVEKLFF
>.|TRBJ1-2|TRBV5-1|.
TGCGCCAGCACCCCGGAGTGGGGGGGTTATGGCTACACCTTC
CASTPEWGGYGYTF
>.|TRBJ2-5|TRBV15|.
TGTGCCACCAGCAATGGAGGGGAGACCCAGTACTTC
CATSNGGETQYF
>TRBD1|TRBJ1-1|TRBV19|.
TGTGCCAGTAAATCCGGGACAGGAAACACTGAAGCTTTCTTT
CASKSGTGNTEAFF
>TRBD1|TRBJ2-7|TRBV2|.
TGTGCCAGCAGCGACCCCGGGACAGGCACCTACGAGCAGTACTTC
CASSDPGTGTYEQYF
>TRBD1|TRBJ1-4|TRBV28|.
TGTGCCAGCAGTGGTAGGGGGCGAGTAAGAGAAAAACTGTTTTTT
CASSGRGRVREKLFF
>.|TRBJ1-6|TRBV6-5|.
TGTGCCAGCAGTCGGGGGGAGACCTATAATTCACCCCTCCACTTT
CASSRGETYNSPLHF
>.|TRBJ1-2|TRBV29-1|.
TGCAGCGTTGATAGCTCTGGGGGCCTTGGAGGCTACACCTTC
CSVDSSGGLGGYTF
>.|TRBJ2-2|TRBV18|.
TGTGCCAGCTCCCTGTCGGGGGCCGGGGAGCTGTTTTTT
CASSLSGAGELFF
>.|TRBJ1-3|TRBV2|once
TGTGCCAGCAGGTTAGGAAACACCATATATTTT
CASRLGNTIYF
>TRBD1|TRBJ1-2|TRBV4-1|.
TGCGCCAGCAGCCAAGTATCAGGGGGAGACTATGGCTACACCTTC
CASSQVSGGDYGYTF
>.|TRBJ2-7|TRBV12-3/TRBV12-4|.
TGTGCCAGCAGTTTGGGCCCTTCCTACGAGCAGTACTTC
CASSLGPSYEQYF
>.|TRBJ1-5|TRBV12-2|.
TGTGCAAGTCGCTTACTAAAGCCCCAGCATTTT
CASRLLKPQHF
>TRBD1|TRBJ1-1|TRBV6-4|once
TGTGCCAGCAGTGACTACAGGGGGACTGAAGCTTTCTTT
CASSDYRGTEAFF
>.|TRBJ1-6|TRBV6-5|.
TGTGCCAGCTCGAACCTAAATCCATATAATTCACCCCTCCACTTT
CASSNLNPYNSPLHF
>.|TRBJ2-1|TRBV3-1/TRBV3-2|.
TGTGCCAGCGGAGGGCGGACGACCTACAATGAGCAGTTCTTC
CASGGRTTYNEQFF
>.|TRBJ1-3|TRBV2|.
TGTGCCAGCAGTGTGAGGGAGGCGAACACCATATATTTT
CASSVREANTIYF
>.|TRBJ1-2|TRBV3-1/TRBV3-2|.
TGTGCCAGCAGCCCGACAGGACTTGGCTACACCTTC
CASSPTGLGYTF
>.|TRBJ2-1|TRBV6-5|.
TGTGCCAGCTCCTTGTCGGGTTACGGGAATGAGCAGTTCTTC
CASSLSGYGNEQFF
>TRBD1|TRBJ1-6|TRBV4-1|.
TGCGCCAGCACCGGGACAGGGGGCCTTAAATCACCCCTCCACTTT
CASTGTGGLKSPLHF
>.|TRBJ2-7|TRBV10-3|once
TGTGCCATCGGGCCCATTAAGTACGAGCAGTACTTC
CAIGPIKYEQYF
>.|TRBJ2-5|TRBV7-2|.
TGTGCCAGCAGCTTGTCGGGTCGCGAGACCCAGTACTTC
CASSLSGRETQYF
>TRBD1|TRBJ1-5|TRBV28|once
TGTGCCAGCAGCCCCGGGACAGGGGTCAATCAGCCCCAGCATTTT
CASSPGTGVNQPQHF
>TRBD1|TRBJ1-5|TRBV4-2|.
TGTGCCAGCAGCCATGCGGGAAAGGGACAGGGAGGCAATCAGCCCCAGCATTTT
CASSHAGKGQGGNQPQHF
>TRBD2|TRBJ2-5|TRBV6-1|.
TGTGCCAGCAGTGAATTTTGGCTAGCGGGGGGAGAAACCCCCCAAGAGGCCCAGTACTTC
CASSEFWLAGGETPQEAQYF
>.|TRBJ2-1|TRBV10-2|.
TGCGCCAGCACCCCCGACAAGAATGAGCAGTTCTTC
CASTPDKNEQFF
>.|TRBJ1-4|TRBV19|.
TGTGCCAGTAGCCGTACCTTACAGTCAACTAATGAAAAACTGTTTTTT
CASSRTLQSTNEKLFF
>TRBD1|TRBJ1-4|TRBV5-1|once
TGCGCCAGCAGAGAGACAGGGGAGTACGAAAAACTGTTTTTT
CASRETGEYEKLFF
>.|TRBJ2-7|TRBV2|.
TGTGCCAGCAGTCGAGGTTTAGGGGTGTCCTACGAGCAGTACTTC
CASSRGLGVSYEQYF
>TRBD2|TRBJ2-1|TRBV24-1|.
TGTGCCACCAGTGATTTGGGCGGGGGTGAGCAGTTCTTC
CATSDLGGGEQFF
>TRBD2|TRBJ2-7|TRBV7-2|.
TGTGCCAGCAGCTTAGGTCCCCTAGCGGGCTACGAGCAGTACTTC
CASSLGPLAGYEQYF
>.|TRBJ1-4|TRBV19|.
TGTGCCAGTAGTCCAATAAGGCTAGGTGAAAAACTGTTTTTT
CASSPIRLGEKLFF
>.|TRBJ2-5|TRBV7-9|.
TGTGCCAGCAGCTCCGACAGCTATAGAAGGGGCCAGTACTTC
CASSSDSYRRGQYF
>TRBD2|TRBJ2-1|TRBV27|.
TGTGCCAGCATCCTAAGGGGAGGGAGCTCCTACAATGAGCAGTTCTTC
CASILRGGSSYNEQFF
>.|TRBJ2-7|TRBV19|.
TGTGCCAGTAGTATACTCCTAGCCTACGAGCAGTACTTC
CASSILLAYEQYF